A selection of T cell receptor beta chains follows, all from one sample in a study of PD-L1 blockade in urothelial cancer. TCRdb's table, derived via immunoSEQ multiplex PCR, lists solely in-frame clones and lacks some. The sample lists about 71,000 clones, about 89% occurring once. The sequenced sample was PBMCs, obtained around atezolizumab (anti-PD-L1) treatment. Receptors were obtained from a man in his sixties with urothelial cancer. CDR3s include the opening cysteine and the closing phenylalanine or tryptophan. Fields, in order: J gene, D gene, clone size, V gene, CDR3 length, CDR3 protein, CDR3 DNA. The D gene is left open where the match is weak. Size is omitted from some rows. Given values are once, few, many or a class for expanded clones.

J gene: TRBJ1-1; D gene: TRBD1; clone size: .; V gene: TRBV5-4; CDR3 length: 14; CDR3 protein: CASRRTGWNTEAFF; CDR3 DNA: TGTGCCAGCAGACGGACAGGCTGGAACACTGAAGCTTTCTTT
J gene: TRBJ2-3; D gene: TRBD2; clone size: .; V gene: TRBV5-1; CDR3 length: 15; CDR3 protein: CASSFPSGNPDTQYF; CDR3 DNA: TGCGCCAGCAGCTTCCCTAGCGGGAACCCAGATACGCAGTATTTT
J gene: TRBJ1-1; D gene: TRBD1; clone size: .; V gene: TRBV23-1; CDR3 length: 14; CDR3 protein: CASSPPGTGEEAFF; CDR3 DNA: TGCGCCAGCAGTCCCCCAGGGACAGGGGAAGAAGCTTTCTTT
J gene: TRBJ2-1; D gene: .; clone size: .; V gene: TRBV28; CDR3 length: 17; CDR3 protein: CASSLGGGSPPRNEQFF; CDR3 DNA: TGTGCCAGCAGTTTGGGGGGCGGGAGTCCCCCTCGCAATGAGCAGTTCTTC
J gene: TRBJ2-1; D gene: .; clone size: .; V gene: TRBV7-3; CDR3 length: 16; CDR3 protein: CASSFEGGRKGGEQFF; CDR3 DNA: TGTGCCAGCAGCTTCGAGGGCGGGAGAAAGGGGGGTGAGCAGTTCTTC
J gene: TRBJ2-7; D gene: TRBD1; clone size: .; V gene: TRBV7-9; CDR3 length: 13; CDR3 protein: CASSRDSLGEQYF; CDR3 DNA: TGTGCCAGCAGCCGGGACAGTTTAGGGGAGCAGTACTTC
J gene: TRBJ2-5; D gene: .; clone size: .; V gene: TRBV10-3; CDR3 length: 13; CDR3 protein: CAIKGSQGETQYF; CDR3 DNA: TGTGCCATCAAGGGTAGCCAGGGTGAGACCCAGTACTTC
J gene: TRBJ2-2; D gene: .; clone size: few; V gene: TRBV27; CDR3 length: 15; CDR3 protein: CASSLSSGVNGELFF; CDR3 DNA: TGTGCCAGCAGTTTATCGTCGGGGGTTAACGGGGAGCTGTTTTTT
J gene: TRBJ1-1; D gene: .; clone size: .; V gene: TRBV9; CDR3 length: 19; CDR3 protein: CASSVGGTGAGGVNTEAFF; CDR3 DNA: TGTGCCAGCAGCGTAGGGGGAACGGGGGCGGGAGGTGTGAACACTGAAGCTTTCTTT
J gene: TRBJ2-7; D gene: .; clone size: .; V gene: TRBV19; CDR3 length: 13; CDR3 protein: CASSIDGVYEQYF; CDR3 DNA: TGTGCCAGTAGTATTGACGGAGTCTACGAGCAGTACTTC
J gene: TRBJ2-7; D gene: .; clone size: .; V gene: TRBV12-2; CDR3 length: 16; CDR3 protein: CASRFWGGRGIYEQYF; CDR3 DNA: TGTGCAAGTCGCTTTTGGGGGGGCAGGGGCATCTACGAGCAGTACTTC
J gene: TRBJ1-2; D gene: .; clone size: .; V gene: TRBV25-1; CDR3 length: 14; CDR3 protein: CASSELLNNYGYTF; CDR3 DNA: TGTGCCAGCAGTGAATTACTGAATAACTATGGCTACACCTTC
J gene: TRBJ1-2; D gene: TRBD1; clone size: once; V gene: TRBV30; CDR3 length: 15; CDR3 protein: CAWSQTDRDFYGYTF; CDR3 DNA: TGTGCCTGGAGCCAAACGGACAGGGACTTCTATGGCTACACCTTC
J gene: TRBJ2-7; D gene: .; clone size: .; V gene: TRBV28; CDR3 length: 18; CDR3 protein: CASSLNGRTPSGAYEQYF; CDR3 DNA: TGTGCCAGCAGTTTAAATGGGCGAACTCCCTCTGGGGCTTACGAGCAGTACTTC
J gene: TRBJ1-2; D gene: TRBD1; clone size: .; V gene: TRBV6-5; CDR3 length: 13; CDR3 protein: CASSWDRQYGYTF; CDR3 DNA: TGTGCCAGCAGTTGGGACAGACAATATGGCTACACCTTC
J gene: TRBJ1-1; D gene: TRBD1; clone size: once; V gene: TRBV5-1; CDR3 length: 14; CDR3 protein: CASSLGDRNTEAFF; CDR3 DNA: TGCGCCAGCAGCCTGGGGGACAGGAACACTGAAGCTTTCTTT
J gene: TRBJ1-1; D gene: .; clone size: .; V gene: TRBV6-1; CDR3 length: 12; CDR3 protein: CASRVDRSEAFF; CDR3 DNA: TGTGCCAGCAGGGTTGACAGGAGTGAAGCTTTCTTT
J gene: TRBJ1-1; D gene: TRBD1; clone size: .; V gene: TRBV5-6; CDR3 length: 12; CDR3 protein: CASIAGGTEAFF; CDR3 DNA: TGTGCCAGCATTGCAGGGGGCACTGAAGCTTTCTTT
J gene: TRBJ2-2; D gene: TRBD2; clone size: .; V gene: TRBV30; CDR3 length: 15; CDR3 protein: CAWRDLWEGTGELFF; CDR3 DNA: TGTGCCTGGAGGGATCTCTGGGAGGGGACCGGGGAGCTGTTTTTT
J gene: TRBJ1-2; D gene: TRBD1; clone size: .; V gene: TRBV9; CDR3 length: 15; CDR3 protein: CASSVGPGGGYGYTF; CDR3 DNA: TGTGCCAGCAGCGTAGGCCCAGGGGGTGGCTATGGCTACACCTTC
J gene: TRBJ2-1; D gene: .; clone size: once; V gene: TRBV5-8; CDR3 length: 13; CDR3 protein: CASSPPPGDEQFF; CDR3 DNA: TGTGCCAGCAGCCCCCCCCCGGGAGATGAGCAGTTCTTC
J gene: TRBJ2-7; D gene: TRBD2; clone size: .; V gene: TRBV15; CDR3 length: 17; CDR3 protein: CATSRDLAASGRYEQYF; CDR3 DNA: TGTGCCACCAGCAGAGATCTCGCGGCTAGCGGGAGATACGAGCAGTACTTC
J gene: TRBJ2-2; D gene: TRBD1; clone size: .; V gene: TRBV6-1; CDR3 length: 14; CDR3 protein: CASRGTGNTGELFF; CDR3 DNA: TGTGCCAGCAGAGGGACAGGGAACACCGGGGAGCTGTTTTTT
J gene: TRBJ2-5; D gene: TRBD1; clone size: .; V gene: TRBV7-9; CDR3 length: 15; CDR3 protein: CASSLETGFGETQYF; CDR3 DNA: TGTGCCAGCAGCTTGGAGACAGGGTTTGGTGAGACCCAGTACTTC
J gene: TRBJ1-2; D gene: TRBD1; clone size: .; V gene: TRBV4-2; CDR3 length: 19; CDR3 protein: CASSQDEGGTGALNYGYTF; CDR3 DNA: TGTGCCAGCAGCCAAGATGAAGGGGGTACAGGGGCACTGAACTATGGCTACACCTTC
J gene: TRBJ2-3; D gene: .; clone size: .; V gene: TRBV5-4; CDR3 length: 12; CDR3 protein: CASSNRGDTQYF; CDR3 DNA: TGTGCCAGCAGCAACCGGGGGGATACGCAGTATTTT
J gene: TRBJ1-1; D gene: .; clone size: .; V gene: TRBV28; CDR3 length: 16; CDR3 protein: CASPPRDKLSNTEAFF; CDR3 DNA: TGTGCCAGCCCGCCCCGGGACAAACTTTCGAACACTGAAGCTTTCTTT
J gene: TRBJ1-1; D gene: TRBD1; clone size: .; V gene: TRBV28; CDR3 length: 15; CDR3 protein: CASSPGTVMNTEAFF; CDR3 DNA: TGTGCCAGCAGTCCCGGGACAGTTATGAACACTGAAGCTTTCTTT
J gene: TRBJ2-3; D gene: .; clone size: .; V gene: TRBV2; CDR3 length: 16; CDR3 protein: CASSRNGGGLTDTQYF; CDR3 DNA: TGTGCCAGCAGTCGAAACGGGGGAGGACTCACAGATACGCAGTATTTT
J gene: TRBJ1-3; D gene: TRBD1; clone size: .; V gene: TRBV6-5; CDR3 length: 15; CDR3 protein: CASSLQGAGGNTIYF; CDR3 DNA: TGTGCCAGCAGTCTACAGGGGGCTGGAGGAAACACCATATATTTT
J gene: TRBJ2-5; D gene: TRBD2; clone size: .; V gene: TRBV5-4; CDR3 length: 16; CDR3 protein: CASSLEASGGEETQYF; CDR3 DNA: TGTGCCAGCAGCTTGGAGGCTAGCGGGGGGGAAGAGACCCAGTACTTC
J gene: TRBJ1-3; D gene: TRBD1; clone size: once; V gene: TRBV4-3; CDR3 length: 15; CDR3 protein: CASSQGGQGRNTIYF; CDR3 DNA: TGCGCCAGCAGCCAGGGCGGACAGGGAAGAAACACCATATATTTT
J gene: TRBJ2-6; D gene: .; clone size: .; V gene: TRBV18; CDR3 length: 16; CDR3 protein: CASSLRQGQGANVLTF; CDR3 DNA: TGTGCCAGCTCCCTCCGTCAGGGGCAAGGGGCCAACGTCCTGACTTTC
J gene: TRBJ1-1; D gene: .; clone size: .; V gene: TRBV18; CDR3 length: 15; CDR3 protein: CASSPNSQGNTEAFF; CDR3 DNA: TGTGCCAGCTCACCTAATAGTCAGGGGAACACTGAAGCTTTCTTT
J gene: TRBJ2-3; D gene: .; clone size: few; V gene: TRBV4-1; CDR3 length: 16; CDR3 protein: CASSQERASGTDTQYF; CDR3 DNA: TGCGCCAGCAGCCAAGAGAGAGCCAGCGGCACAGATACGCAGTATTTT
J gene: TRBJ2-1; D gene: TRBD2; clone size: .; V gene: TRBV6-5; CDR3 length: 13; CDR3 protein: CASRQTSGSSQFF; CDR3 DNA: TGTGCCAGCAGACAGACTAGCGGGAGTTCGCAGTTCTTC
J gene: TRBJ1-1; D gene: .; clone size: .; V gene: TRBV11-2; CDR3 length: 14; CDR3 protein: CASSFQGDGSKAFF; CDR3 DNA: TGTGCCAGCAGCTTTCAAGGGGATGGGTCGAAAGCTTTCTTT
J gene: TRBJ2-7; D gene: TRBD1; clone size: .; V gene: TRBV6-1; CDR3 length: 14; CDR3 protein: CASSGTGASYEQYF; CDR3 DNA: TGTGCCAGCAGTGGGACAGGGGCCTCCTACGAGCAGTACTTC
J gene: TRBJ2-2; D gene: TRBD2; clone size: .; V gene: TRBV7-2; CDR3 length: 15; CDR3 protein: CASSLGRGGTGELFF; CDR3 DNA: TGTGCCAGCAGCTTAGGGCGGGGGGGCACCGGGGAGCTGTTTTTT
J gene: TRBJ2-5; D gene: .; clone size: .; V gene: TRBV4-1; CDR3 length: 15; CDR3 protein: CASSYSVQGGETQYF; CDR3 DNA: TGCGCCAGCAGCTACTCCGTCCAGGGAGGAGAGACCCAGTACTTC
J gene: TRBJ2-6; D gene: .; clone size: once; V gene: TRBV28; CDR3 length: 14; CDR3 protein: CASRYRAGANVLTF; CDR3 DNA: TGTGCCAGCAGATACAGGGCTGGGGCCAACGTCCTGACTTTC
J gene: TRBJ1-5; D gene: TRBD1; clone size: .; V gene: TRBV18; CDR3 length: 14; CDR3 protein: CASSGQGMGQPQHF; CDR3 DNA: TGTGCCAGCTCAGGACAGGGCATGGGGCAGCCCCAGCATTTT